This T cell receptor beta chain was sequenced in a study of spatial heterogeneity in lung cancer. Only a few counts were recorded for this clonotype. Germline CDR1 reads SGHDN; CDR2 reads FVKESK. The CDR3 has 14 residues. The germline V and J ends were trimmed by 3 bases and 1 base, with 9 bases remaining between them. Time point defined: blood at routine non-recurrence follow-up after resection. From tumor, nontumor lung or frozen PBMC, whole RNA was taken unsorted for sequencing. TCR cDNA molecules each carried a unique molecular identifier. Using its own MiXCR run on the 5' RACE reads, TCRdb lists one record per CDR3 protein. The sample records about 87,000 distinct CDR3 sequences, around 19% being singletons.

This receptor was taken from a male donor with early-stage non-small cell lung cancer. The sample was PBMCs, taken at follow-up. The chain carries TRBV14 and TRBJ1-1; D is uncertain. The CDR3 region is CASSHPWGNTEAFF. For the CDR3, the DNA is TGTGCCAGCAGCCACCCTTGGGGGAACACTGAAGCTTTCTTT.